This T cell receptor (beta chain) was recovered during a study of cytomegalovirus exposure and HLA in healthy donors. Study outcomes and limitations: As a later analysis revealed, most CMV-associated TCR beta chains appeared HLA-restricted. A later analysis reportedly found that, within productive TCRs, an Asian-associated ancestry cluster had fewer N-insertions than the mean observed across the roughly 730 donors.

This CDR3 contains 13 residues. V was shortened by 1 base and J by 4 bases, with 7 bases between the two germline ends. Per the germline V gene, CDR1 is MGHDK and CDR2 is SYGVNS. A remark on this clone: Its antigen is unidentified.

PCR involved 60 Vbeta and 13 Jbeta primers. Clones were sequenced by immunoSEQ multiplex PCR, and TCRdb holds only the in-frame ones, with some missing. The sample holds fewer than 120,000 clones, 70% to 90% seen once. The receptor's source is a man aged 35 to 55 in good health and CMV-seronegative. J is TRBJ1-2 and V is TRBV25-1, with D unresolved. Sequencing was done on a sample of PBMCs. Written as DNA, the CDR3 is TGTGCCAGCAGTGAATCTCCGGGCTATGGCTACACCTTC. Protein product: CASSESPGYGYTF.